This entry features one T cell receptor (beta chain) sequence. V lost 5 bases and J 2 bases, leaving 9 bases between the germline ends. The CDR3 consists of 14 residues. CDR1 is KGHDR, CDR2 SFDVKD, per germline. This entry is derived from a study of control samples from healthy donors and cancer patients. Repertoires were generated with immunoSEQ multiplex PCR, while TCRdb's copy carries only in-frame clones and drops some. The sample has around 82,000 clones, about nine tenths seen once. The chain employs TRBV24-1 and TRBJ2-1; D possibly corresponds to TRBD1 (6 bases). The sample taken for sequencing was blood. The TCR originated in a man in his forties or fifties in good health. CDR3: CATSGRGAYNEQFF. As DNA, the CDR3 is TGTGCCACCAGTGGCAGGGGCGCCTACAATGAGCAGTTCTTC.